This TCR beta chain stems from a study of radiation and T cells in renal cell carcinoma. The sample's time point: baseline pretreatment blood. Treatment reported: 15 Gy SBRT to primary tumor, nephrectomy 4 weeks later. Germline lookup yields CDR1 LGHNA and CDR2 YSLEER. CDR3 length: 17 residues. J lost 6 bases, V lost 0 bases, and 12 bases had no gene match. TCRdb's table, derived via immunoSEQ multiplex PCR, lists solely in-frame clones and lacks some. The table records about 130,000 clones, approximately 80% of them present only once. This clone was observed once. The antigen remains undetermined. Study results and limitations: In blood, top tumor clones expanded by 2 weeks, shrinking by 4.

The receptor's source is a woman aged 55-70 years with renal cell carcinoma. The chain links TRBV4-3 to TRBJ2-7; 9 bases are a match to TRBD1. The sample was blood, taken from a patient whose treatment included radiotherapy and nephrectomy. This CDR3 reads CASSQESFPDRGSEQYF. CDR3 in DNA: TGCGCCAGCAGCCAAGAATCGTTCCCAGACAGGGGGAGCGAGCAGTACTTC.